The subject of this entry is one T cell receptor (beta chain). The ends lost 5 bases at V and 9 bases at J; junction bases unmatched: 3. The CDR3 consists of 12 residues. The data were produced by immunoSEQ multiplex PCR, yet TCRdb's version contains in-frame clones alone and is incomplete. The sample lists 350,000 to 400,000 clones, less than 90% occurring once. These data belong to a study of blood T cell repertoires in COVID-19. The gene calls are TRBV12-3 or TRBV12-4 and TRBJ2-1; 8 positions agree with TRBD1. The sequencing sample was made of PBMCs or T cells enriched from blood (not recorded which). The sequence came from a woman aged 30 to 39 who had recovered from COVID-19. CDR3 loop: CASSPDRGEQFF. The DNA of the CDR3 is TGTGCCAGCAGTCCTGACAGGGGTGAGCAGTTCTTC.